The present T cell receptor (beta chain) was sequenced within a study of neurological immune-mediated disorders. 2 million PBMCs stored at -80 C were the source of the unsorted libraries. At least ten counts were recorded for this clonotype. TCRdb re-called the 5' RACE reads with MiXCR, one entry per CDR3 protein. The sample includes 59,000 or so distinct CDR3 sequences, approximately 12% seen only once; the top ten take about 11%. CDR3 length: 15 residues. Germline V gene sequence: CDR1 SGHRS, CDR2 YFSETQ. The ends lost 7 bases at V and 3 bases at J; junction bases unmatched: 11. This sequence was found in a woman in her sixties or seventies with HTLV-1-associated myelopathy (HAM/TSP). Material: PBMCs. This sequence joins TRBV5-1 and TRBJ2-3, with 7 bases fitting TRBD2. CDR3 amino acids: CASSPGTKGTDTQYF. DNA of the CDR3: TGCGCCAGCTCCCCCGGGACTAAAGGTACAGATACGCAGTATTTT.